This T cell receptor (beta chain) emerged from a study of blood T cell repertoires in COVID-19. The overall study: Spain, Italy and the United States supplied samples that represented acute and convalescent COVID-19. In each case, the material was cDNA or gDNA derived from T cells, B-cell-depleted T cells, or PBMCs.

Methods used by the authors: Reference gene primer amplification in the assay estimated nucleated cell counts. The table came from immunoSEQ multiplex PCR; TCRdb's copy has only in-frame clones and leaves some out. V, J and clone size are taken as reported in that table, and D and trimming were inferred from the DNA itself. The sample consists of tens of thousands of clones, 80% to 90% of them appearing once. Trimming pared 7 bases from V and 4 bases from J, leaving 13 bases between. The germline CDR1 and CDR2 sequences are SNHLY and FYNNEI. This CDR3 contains 14 residues. This chain connects TRBV2 to TRBJ2-2, with D hard to call. The sample was peripheral blood. The receptor was derived from a man in his sixties or seventies with active or convalescent COVID-19. The CDR3 sequence is CASMVDNPTGELFF. The CDR3 DNA follows: TGTGCCAGCATGGTAGACAACCCCACCGGGGAGCTGTTTTTT.